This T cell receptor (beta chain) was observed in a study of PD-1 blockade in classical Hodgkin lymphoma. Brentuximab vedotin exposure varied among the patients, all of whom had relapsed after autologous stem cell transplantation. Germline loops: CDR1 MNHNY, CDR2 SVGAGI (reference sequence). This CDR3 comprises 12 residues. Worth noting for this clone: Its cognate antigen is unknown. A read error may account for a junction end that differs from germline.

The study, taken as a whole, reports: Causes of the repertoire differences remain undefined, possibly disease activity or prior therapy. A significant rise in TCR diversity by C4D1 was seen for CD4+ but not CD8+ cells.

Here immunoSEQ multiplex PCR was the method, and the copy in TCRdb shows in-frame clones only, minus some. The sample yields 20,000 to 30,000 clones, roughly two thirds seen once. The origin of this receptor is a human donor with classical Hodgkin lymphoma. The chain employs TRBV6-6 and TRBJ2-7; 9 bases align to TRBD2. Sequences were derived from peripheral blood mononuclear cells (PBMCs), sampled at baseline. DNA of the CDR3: TGTGCCAGCGGAGGGACTAGCAGCGAGCAGCACTTC. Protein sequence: CASGGTSSEQHF.